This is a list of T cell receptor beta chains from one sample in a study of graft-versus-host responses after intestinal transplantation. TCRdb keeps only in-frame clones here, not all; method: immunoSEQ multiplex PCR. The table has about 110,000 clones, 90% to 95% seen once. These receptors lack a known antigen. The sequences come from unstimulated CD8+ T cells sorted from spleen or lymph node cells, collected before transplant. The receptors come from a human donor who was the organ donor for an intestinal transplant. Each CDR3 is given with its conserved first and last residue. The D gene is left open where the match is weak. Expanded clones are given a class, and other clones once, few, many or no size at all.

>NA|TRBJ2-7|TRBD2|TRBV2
TGTGCCAGCTTCCCGGGGGGGTCCGAGCAGTACTTC
CASFPGGSEQYF
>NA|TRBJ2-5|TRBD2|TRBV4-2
TGTGCCAGCAGCCGGTACCGACTAGCGGGAGGGCGAGGGGAGACCCAGTACTTC
CASSRYRLAGGRGETQYF
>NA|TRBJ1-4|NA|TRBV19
TGTGCCAGTAGTATGTTCCGGGCAGGGATTAATGAAAAACTGTTTTTT
CASSMFRAGINEKLFF
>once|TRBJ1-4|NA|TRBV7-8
TGTGCCAGCAGCTTACCCTTCCAGGGTAACGTGCATGAAAAACTGTTTTTT
CASSLPFQGNVHEKLFF
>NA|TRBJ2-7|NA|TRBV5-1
TGCGCCAGCAGCTCCAATGTGGGACACTTTTACGAGCAGTACTTC
CASSSNVGHFYEQYF
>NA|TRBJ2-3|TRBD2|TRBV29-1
TGCAGCGCTCCGATAGCGGGAAGATACACAGATACGCAGTATTTT
CSAPIAGRYTDTQYF
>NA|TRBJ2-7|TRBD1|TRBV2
TGTGCCAGCAGGTCGATCGGGACAGCCTTATACGAGCAGTACTTC
CASRSIGTALYEQYF
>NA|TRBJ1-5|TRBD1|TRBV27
TGTGCCAGCAGTACAGGGGATAGCAATCAGCCCCAGCATTTT
CASSTGDSNQPQHF
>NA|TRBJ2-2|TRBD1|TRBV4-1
TGCGCCAGCAGCCATCCGGGACAGGGGGCGGGCGGGGAGCTGTTTTTT
CASSHPGQGAGGELFF
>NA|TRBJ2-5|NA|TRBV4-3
TGCGCCAGCAGCCAAGATGTGGCAGGGGAAGAAGAGACCCAGTACTTC
CASSQDVAGEEETQYF
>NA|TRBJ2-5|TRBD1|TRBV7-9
TGTGCCAGCACCACGGGACAGGGTTATCAAGAGACCCAGTACTTC
CASTTGQGYQETQYF
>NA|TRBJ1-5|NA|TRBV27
TGTGCCAGCAGTTCATTCACAGGGACCCAGCCCCAGCATTTT
CASSSFTGTQPQHF
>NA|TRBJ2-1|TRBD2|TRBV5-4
TGTGCCAGCAGCCCCCTAGGACTAGCGGGAGTGTTGGCCTACAATGAGCAGTTCTTC
CASSPLGLAGVLAYNEQFF
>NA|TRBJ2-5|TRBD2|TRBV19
TGTGCCAGTAGTGCCAGACTAGCGGGAGGGTGGCAAGAGACCCAGTACTTC
CASSARLAGGWQETQYF
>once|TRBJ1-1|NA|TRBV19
TGTGCCAGTAGCCCACCCAACACTGAAGCTTTCTTT
CASSPPNTEAFF
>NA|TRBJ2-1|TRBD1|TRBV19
TGTGCCAGCCACGGTCCGGGACAGGGATACAATGAGCAGTTCTTC
CASHGPGQGYNEQFF
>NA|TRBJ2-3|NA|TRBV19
TGTGCCAGTAGTATCCGCAGGGCTTATTACACAGATACGCAGTATTTT
CASSIRRAYYTDTQYF
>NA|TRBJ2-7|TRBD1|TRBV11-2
TGTGCCAGCAGCGCCATGGGACAGGGATACGAGCAGTACTTC
CASSAMGQGYEQYF
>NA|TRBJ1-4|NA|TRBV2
TGTGCCAGCAGTGAAGGACAGGCCGAACCTAATGAAAAACTGTTTTTT
CASSEGQAEPNEKLFF
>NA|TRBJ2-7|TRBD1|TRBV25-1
TGTGCCAGCAGTGCCGACAGGGAAGATTACGAGCAGTACTTC
CASSADREDYEQYF
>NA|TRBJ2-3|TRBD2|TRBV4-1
TGCGCCAGCAGCCAAGATCCACTAGCGGGCATAACTAGCACAGATACGCAGTATTTT
CASSQDPLAGITSTDTQYF
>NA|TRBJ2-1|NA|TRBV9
TGTGCCAGCAGCTTCGCCGGGACGGACAATGAGCAGTTCTTC
CASSFAGTDNEQFF
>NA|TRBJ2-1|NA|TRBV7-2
TGTGCCAGCTGGAGTACTAGAAACTACAATGAGCAGTTCTTC
CASWSTRNYNEQFF
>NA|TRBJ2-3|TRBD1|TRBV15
TGTGCCACCAGCAGAGACGACAGGGAGACAGATACGCAGTATTTT
CATSRDDRETDTQYF
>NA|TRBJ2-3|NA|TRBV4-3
TGCGCCAGCAGCCAAGAAGGGACTGGGCGGGATACGCAGTATTTT
CASSQEGTGRDTQYF
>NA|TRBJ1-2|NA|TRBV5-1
TGCGCCAGCAGCTTGGACAGTGCCTATGGCTACACCTTC
CASSLDSAYGYTF
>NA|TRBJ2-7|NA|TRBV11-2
TGTGCCAGCAGCCCCCTTGACTACGAGCAGTACTTC
CASSPLDYEQYF
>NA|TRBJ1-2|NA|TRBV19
TGTGCCAGTACCCCGGACATTCCTGGGAACTATGGCTACACCTTC
CASTPDIPGNYGYTF
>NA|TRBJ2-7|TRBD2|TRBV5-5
TGTGCCAGCAGTCGACCGGGACTAGGACTTAGCGAGCAGTACTTC
CASSRPGLGLSEQYF
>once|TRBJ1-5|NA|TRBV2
TGTGCCAGCAGTAAACAATTGTTCGGGGACAATCAGCCCCAGCATTTT
CASSKQLFGDNQPQHF
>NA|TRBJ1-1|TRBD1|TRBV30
TGTGCTGGACAGGGGTTCAGGGGCACTGAAGCTTTCTTT
CAGQGFRGTEAFF
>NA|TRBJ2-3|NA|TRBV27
TGTGCCAGCAGTTTGCAGCAAACTAGCACAGATACGCAGTATTTT
CASSLQQTSTDTQYF
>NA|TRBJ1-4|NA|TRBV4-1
TGCGCCAGCAGCCAATTCCGGGAGGAAAAACTGTTTTTT
CASSQFREEKLFF
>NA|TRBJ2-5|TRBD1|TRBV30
TGTGCCTGGAGTGCCCAGGGGGCGTACAGGGAGACCCAGTACTTC
CAWSAQGAYRETQYF
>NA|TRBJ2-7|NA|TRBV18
TGTGCCAGCTCACCGCGCAGGTATGGCCCTCGCGAGCAGTACTTC
CASSPRRYGPREQYF
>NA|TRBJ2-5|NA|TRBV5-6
TGTGCCAGCTCCCCATCCGGAGGGGACCTTCAAGAGACCCAGTACTTC
CASSPSGGDLQETQYF
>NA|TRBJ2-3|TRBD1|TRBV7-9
TGTGCCAGCAGCTCAAACAAACGGACAGGGAGGCCCACAGATACGCAGTATTTT
CASSSNKRTGRPTDTQYF
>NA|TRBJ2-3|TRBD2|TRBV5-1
TGCGCCAGCAGCTTCGCTAGCGGGAGGCCGGCAGATACGCAGTATTTT
CASSFASGRPADTQYF
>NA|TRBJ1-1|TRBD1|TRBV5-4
TGTGCCAGCAGCTCTGGGACAGGTATGAACACTGAAGCTTTCTTT
CASSSGTGMNTEAFF
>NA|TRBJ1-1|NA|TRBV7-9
TGTGCCAGCAGCTTACAGGGGTGGATGAACACTGAAGCTTTCTTT
CASSLQGWMNTEAFF
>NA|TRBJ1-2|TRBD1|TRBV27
TGTGCCAGCAGTCCTCAGACAGGGGGCTATGGCTACACCTTC
CASSPQTGGYGYTF
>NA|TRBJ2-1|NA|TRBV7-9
TGTGCCAGCGCCTATCGTCTGGTCTATGAGCAGTTCTTC
CASAYRLVYEQFF
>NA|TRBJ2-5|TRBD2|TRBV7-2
TGTGCCAGCAGCCTCGGACTAGCGGGAGGGAGTTGGGAAGAGACCCAGTACTTC
CASSLGLAGGSWEETQYF
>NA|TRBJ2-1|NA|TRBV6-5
TGTGCCAGCAGTTACCGGGGGAATGAGCAGTTCTTC
CASSYRGNEQFF